The table lists the clone carrying this T cell receptor beta chain with many counts. Its antigen is currently unknown. RNA transcripts provided the source from which TCR beta CDR3 regions were amplified. TCR CDR3 regions were first amplified by RT-PCR with HTBI primers. TCRdb re-called the multiplex PCR reads with MiXCR, one entry per CDR3 protein. The data show under 350,000 distinct CDR3 sequences, 13% seen once. Uncontrolled infection, other autoimmune disease, pregnancy or lactation disqualified patients from enrolment. Based on clinical symptoms, serum thyroxine and TRAb, thyroid ultrasound and orbital computed tomography, diagnoses were reached. This sample is part of a study of T cells in Graves' hyperthyroidism and ophthalmopathy. On the study more broadly: Peripheral blood specimens were obtained at initial diagnosis, prior to any treatment. Findings of the study overall: The model anticipated ophthalmopathy a median about six months pre-onset.

V trimming: 3 bases; J trimming: 5 bases; junction bases outside the gene matches: 3. This CDR3 contains 13 residues. The germline V gene encodes CDR1 GTSNPN and CDR2 SVGIG (reference sequence). The TCR originated in a woman aged 25-40 years with Graves' hyperthyroidism that later progressed to Graves' ophthalmopathy. J is TRBJ2-7 and V is TRBV30; TRBD2 agrees at 11 bases. The material sequenced was blood. The CDR3 is CAWRTSGRDEQYF. CDR3 coding DNA: TGTGCCTGGAGAACTAGCGGGAGAGACGAGCAGTACTTC.